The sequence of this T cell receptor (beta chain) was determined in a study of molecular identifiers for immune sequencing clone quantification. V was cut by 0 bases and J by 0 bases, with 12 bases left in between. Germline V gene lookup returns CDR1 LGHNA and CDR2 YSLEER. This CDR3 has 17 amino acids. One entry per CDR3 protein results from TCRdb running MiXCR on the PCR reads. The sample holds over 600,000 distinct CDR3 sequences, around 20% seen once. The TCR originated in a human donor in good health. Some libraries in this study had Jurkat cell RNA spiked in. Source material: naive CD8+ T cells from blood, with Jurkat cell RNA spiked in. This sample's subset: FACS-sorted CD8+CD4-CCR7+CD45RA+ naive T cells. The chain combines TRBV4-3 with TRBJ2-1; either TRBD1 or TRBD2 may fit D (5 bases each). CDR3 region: CASSQEGDTSSYNEQFF. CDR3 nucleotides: TGCGCCAGCAGCCAAGAGGGGGATACGAGCTCCTACAATGAGCAGTTCTTC.